Presented here are 23 T cell receptor beta chains from one specimen sequenced in a study of post-analysis software for immune sequencing data. Which antigens these TCRs recognize remains unknown. Study-level points and caveats: With TRBV5-6, TRBV5-1 and TRBV20-1 included, about five TRBV segments were more frequent in patients than in controls.

Libraries were made from TCR beta cDNA, and they carried unique molecular identifiers. TCRdb fed the PCR reads into MiXCR, producing one record per CDR3 protein. The sample lists fewer than 550,000 distinct CDR3 sequences, about a third occurring once. The sample comprised blood. Receptors were obtained from a girl aged 2 to 17 with multiple sclerosis.

This clonotype was seen more than once but under ten times. The gene calls are TRBV20-1 and TRBJ1-1; no clear D. The V gene's germline CDR1 is DFQATT and CDR2 SNEGSKA (reference sequence). The CDR3 is 12 residues long. V lost 3 bases, J lost 3 bases, and 8 bases lay in between. The CDR3 sequence is CSASVLYTEAFF. CDR3 sequence (DNA): TGCAGTGCTAGCGTTTTATACACTGAAGCTTTCTTT.

The chain recombines TRBV7-8 with TRBJ1-2; TRBD1 aligns across 9 bases. The V segment lost 1 base and the J segment 3 bases; nucleotides outside the gene matches: 12. Germline values: CDR1 SGHVS, CDR2 FQNEAQ. CDR3 length: 18 amino acids. CDR3 DNA sequence: TGTGCCAGCAGCTTAGTACTAACAGGGGGCGCGAAAGACTATGGCTACACCTTC. Its protein product is CASSLVLTGGAKDYGYTF.

The chain has TRBV5-1 and TRBJ1-2; no reliable D call. This CDR3 region has 18 residues. Germline CDR1 is SGHRS and CDR2 is YFSETQ. Trimming removed 1 base at V and 3 bases at J, with 22 bases between. The DNA for the CDR3 is TGCGCCAGCAGCTTGAGGCAACCAGGAGTGGCCTCGGACTATGGCTACACCTTC. Translated: CASSLRQPGVASDYGYTF. The variable domain in full, completed from reference TRBV5-1 and TRBJ1-2, reads KAGVTQTPRYLIKTRGQQVTLSCSPISGHRSVSWYQQTPGQGLQFLFEYFSETQRNKGNFPGRFSGRQFSNSRSEMNVSTLELGDSALYLCASSLRQPGVASDYGYTFGSGTRLTVV.

V and J are TRBV7-9 and TRBJ2-1, with 9 bases that match TRBD1. Germline V CDR1 and CDR2: SEHNR, FQNEAQ (reference sequence). Trimming took 3 bases from V and 4 from J; bases not matched to a gene: 7. The CDR3 totals 16 residues. In nucleotides, the CDR3 is TGTGCCAGCAGCTTCTTCCGGGGACAGGGATACAATGAGCAGTTCTTC. Translated: CASSFFRGQGYNEQFF.

This clonotype was observed a handful of times. The chain links TRBV7-2 to TRBJ2-1, with 9 nucleotides matching TRBD2. Trimming removed 7 bases from V and 7 bases from J; junction bases left unmatched: 11. Per the germline V gene, CDR1 is SGHTA and CDR2 is FQGNSA. This CDR3 comprises 15 residues. As DNA, the CDR3 is TGTGCCAGCACCGCCGGGCTAGCGGGGTATAATGAGCAGTTCTTC. Translation: CASTAGLAGYNEQFF.

CDR3 sequence (DNA): TGCAGCGTTGTAGATGGGTTCACAGATACGCAGTATTTT. The encoded protein is CSVVDGFTDTQYF. The chain joins TRBV29-1 to TRBJ2-3, with D hard to call. V was pared by 4 bases and J by 2 bases, with 10 bases between. This CDR3 has 13 residues. Germline V gene lookup returns CDR1 SQVTM and CDR2 ANQGSEA.

The gene calls are TRBV29-1 and TRBJ2-3; tentatively, D is TRBD2 (5 bases). CDR1 is SQVTM, CDR2 ANQGSEA, per germline. The CDR3 sequence is 11 residues long. The V end was cut by 6 bases, the J end by 6 bases, with 10 bases between. The CDR3 region is CSVAPGDTQYF. CDR3 DNA: TGCAGCGTAGCCCCGGGGGATACGCAGTATTTT.

The J gene is TRBJ1-1, the V gene TRBV4-1; possible D gene TRBD1, 6 bases. Germline assignment: CDR1 MGHRA and CDR2 YSYEKL. V lost 1 base, J lost 5 bases, and 20 bases lay in between. This CDR3 comprises 17 residues. The CDR3 sequence is CASSQVSEPTGKTEAFF. The CDR3, as DNA: TGCGCCAGCAGCCAAGTCTCTGAACCCACAGGGAAGACTGAAGCTTTCTTT.

This clonotype was recorded a few times. V and J are TRBV12-3 or TRBV12-4 and TRBJ2-1; 9 nucleotides match TRBD1. CDR3 length: 15 amino acids. J was trimmed by 9 bases and V by 5 bases; bases with no gene match: 11. This CDR3 reads CASSTRDRADGEQFF. DNA for the CDR3: TGTGCCAGCAGTACTCGGGACAGGGCGGATGGTGAGCAGTTCTTC.

This clonotype came up a few times. This chain uses TRBV5-1 with TRBJ2-3; 7 bases map to TRBD2. This CDR3 region has 14 residues. Germline V gene sequence: CDR1 SGHRS, CDR2 YFSETQ. The junction had 6 bases not matched to a gene; V was cut back by 7 bases and J by 1 base. The CDR3 DNA is TGCGCCAGCTCAACTGCGGGGGGCACAGATACGCAGTATTTT. This codes for CASSTAGGTDTQYF.

This clonotype was counted between two and nine times. J is TRBJ2-5 and V is TRBV21-1; the D call of TRBD2 is as the table states it, not checked on the DNA. TRBV21-1 is reported as a pseudogene. CDR3 length equals 17 residues. CDR3 residues: CASSKACQRLGRETQYF. CDR3 in DNA: TGTGCCAGCAGCAAAGCATGTCAGCGCTTGGGGAGGGAGACCCAGTACTTC.

This clonotype was found a few times. The chain links TRBV2 to TRBJ1-2; D unresolved. This CDR3 is 16 amino acids long. CDR1 and CDR2 (germline): SNHLY, FYNNEI. Trimming left V 0 bases short and J 5 bases short, with 16 bases between. CDR3 coding DNA: TGTGCCAGCAGTGAAGCGGCTATAGGGTTGACTTATGGCTACACCTTC. It encodes CASSEAAIGLTYGYTF.

This rearrangement joins TRBV6-1 to TRBJ2-4; tentatively, D is TRBD2 (7 bases). V shed 0 bases and J shed 1 base, with 16 bases lying between them. CDR3 length: 18 residues. Germline CDR1 MNHNS, CDR2 SASEGT. CDR3 in amino acids: CASSEAGRGAAAKNIQYF. The CDR3 nucleotides read TGTGCCAGCAGTGAAGCGGGTCGGGGGGCGGCGGCCAAAAACATTCAGTACTTC.

J is TRBJ2-3 and V is TRBV20-1, with D perhaps matching TRBD1 (5 bases). Germline CDR1 reads DFQATT; CDR2 reads SNEGSKA (reference sequence). V gave up 4 bases and J gave up 6 bases, with 11 bases separating them. The length of the CDR3 is 12 residues. The CDR3 region is CSATQGLDTQYF. DNA for the CDR3: TGCAGTGCTACCCAGGGATTGGATACGCAGTATTTT.

This chain uses TRBV20-1 with TRBJ2-1, with 8 bases lining up with TRBD2. The CDR3 totals 19 residues. Trimming cost V 2 bases and J 4 bases; bases outside gene matches: 19. The V gene's germline CDR1 is DFQATT and CDR2 SNEGSKA (reference sequence). The DNA for the CDR3 is TGCAGTGCTAGACCCGGAAACCTTCCGGGACTAGTGGTGTACAATGAGCAGTTCTTC. Its protein is CSARPGNLPGLVVYNEQFF.

This clonotype was seen at least ten times. The rearrangement uses TRBV11-1 and TRBJ2-7; tentatively, D is TRBD1 or TRBD2 (5 bases each). The CDR3 is made up of 12 amino acids. Trimming removed 2 bases at V and 5 bases at J, with 7 bases between. Germline V gene sequence: CDR1 SGHAT, CDR2 FQDESV (reference sequence). The CDR3 sequence: CASSLRGDEQYF. The CDR3 nucleotides read TGTGCCAGCAGCTTAAGAGGGGACGAGCAGTACTTC.

The chain combines TRBV6-5 with TRBJ2-2, with D perhaps matching TRBD2 (5 bases). V was shortened by 2 bases and J by 6 bases, with 7 bases between the two germline ends. CDR1 is MNHEY and CDR2 is SVGAGI in the germline V gene. This CDR3 spans 13 amino acids. The CDR3 is CASSYGESGELFF. DNA for the CDR3: TGTGCCAGCAGTTACGGGGAGTCCGGGGAGCTGTTTTTT.

This clonotype came up a few times. The chain recombines TRBV10-3 with TRBJ1-5; 10 bases agree with TRBD1. Germline values: CDR1 ENHRY, CDR2 SYGVKD. The CDR3 extends over 15 amino acids. The V gene end was trimmed by 0 bases and the J gene end by 6 bases; junction bases not matched to a gene: 2. The CDR3, as DNA: TGTGCCATCAGTGAGTCTGGGACAGGGGTTCAGCCCCAGCATTTT. Translation: CAISESGTGVQPQHF.

This clonotype occurred a few times. The V call is TRBV11-1, the J call TRBJ2-7; D not resolved. V lost 0 bases and J lost 3, with 9 bases in between. The germline V gene encodes CDR1 SGHAT and CDR2 FQDESV (reference sequence). The CDR3 runs 14 residues. This CDR3 is CASSLAIGIYEQYF. For the CDR3, the DNA is TGTGCCAGCAGCTTAGCGATAGGGATCTACGAGCAGTACTTC.

A remark on this clonotype: The junction does not match germline at one end; this may be a read error. The genes are TRBV5-5 and TRBJ1-4, with a possible D match to TRBD1 (6 bases). The CDR3 length is 15 residues. The germline gives CDR1 SGHKS, CDR2 YYEKEE (reference sequence). This CDR3 is CASTIGQRTNEKRFF. The CDR3 coding sequence is TGTGCCAGCACCATTGGACAGAGAACTAATGAAAAACGGTTTTTT.

The chain is built from TRBV20-1 and TRBJ1-2; D is unclear. V was cut by 2 bases and J by 2 bases, with 9 bases left in between. The CDR3 totals 13 residues. Germline CDR1 and CDR2: DFQATT and SNEGSKA (reference sequence). CDR3 region: CSARYIENYGYTF. CDR3 in DNA: TGCAGTGCTAGATACATAGAAAACTATGGCTACACCTTC.

This rearrangement joins TRBV3-1 to TRBJ2-3, with D perhaps matching TRBD1 (6 bases). The V and J ends lost 0 bases and 2 bases respectively, with 9 bases between them. Germline values: CDR1 LGHDT, CDR2 YNNKEL (reference sequence). The CDR3 loop spans 15 amino acids. CDR3 in amino acids: CASSQDQGNTDTQYF. In DNA, the CDR3 is TGTGCCAGCAGCCAAGATCAGGGGAACACAGATACGCAGTATTTT.

This chain connects TRBV24-1 to TRBJ2-1; TRBD2 aligns across 12 bases. Germline lookup yields CDR1 KGHDR and CDR2 SFDVKD. There are 16 residues in the CDR3. Unmatched junction bases numbered 7, after V lost 4 bases and J lost 7 bases. CDR3 loop: CATSDPPGTSGNEQFF. The CDR3 DNA reads as TGTGCCACCAGTGACCCCCCCGGGACTAGCGGGAATGAGCAGTTCTTC.